This T cell receptor beta chain derives from a study of shared clonotypes between healthy human individuals. Sequenced by immunoSEQ multiplex PCR; TCRdb stores in-frame clones only, minus some. This table holds about 2.3 million clones, roughly 92% found once. V was trimmed by 0 bases and J by 2 bases, leaving 8 bases between them. Germline V gene data show CDR1 as SGDLS and CDR2 as YYNGEE. The CDR3 is 15 amino acids. Material for sequencing was naive CD4+ T cells from PBMCs. Subset given: CD45RA+ positively selected. This sequence joins TRBV9 and TRBJ2-2; D is possibly TRBD2 (5 bases). The receptor was isolated from a man aged 18-30 years in good health. Some clones in this sample may be carry-over from other donors' samples. Here the CDR3 reads CASSVESGNTGELFF. DNA for the CDR3: TGTGCCAGCAGCGTAGAAAGCGGCAACACCGGGGAGCTGTTTTTT.